This entry features one T cell receptor beta chain sequence. Antigen unknown. This record belongs to a study of vaccination effects on CD4 cells after COVID-19. Some clones are missing from TCRdb's copy, which holds only in-frame ones; the method was immunoSEQ multiplex PCR. The top ten hold approximately 10% of the sample, which has 30,000 or so clones, 65% seen once. Findings and limits, study-wide: In the late period after vaccination, infection- and vaccine-induced clones contracted markedly. Healthy vaccinees had only 1 of 255 vaccine-induced clones cross-react with common cold coronaviruses.

Germline CDR1 is LGHDT and CDR2 is YNNKEL (reference sequence). The CDR3 extends over 13 amino acids. V was trimmed by 6 bases and J by 4 bases, leaving 12 bases between them. Around day 10 of culture, CD4+ T cells were separated out. Vaccine recipients had no previous SARS-CoV-2 infection; their nucleocapsid antibodies were negative. The J gene is TRBJ1-1, the V gene TRBV3-1 (or the pseudogene TRBV3-2); tentative D call: TRBD1 (6 bases). The source is a human donor who received a COVID-19 vaccine. Here the sequenced sample was CD4+ T cells from PBMCs cultured without peptide, taken before COVID-19 vaccination. CDR3 in DNA: TGTGCCAGCAGGGGGGGCGGGAGCACTGAAGCTTTCTTT. Protein: CASRGGGSTEAFF.